The rows below give T cell receptor beta chains drawn from one sample of a study of blood T cell repertoires in COVID-19. TCRdb's table, derived via immunoSEQ multiplex PCR, lists solely in-frame clones and lacks some. The table lists about 300,000 clones, 85% to 90% of them singletons, with under 3.5% in the top ten. Sequencing was done on a sample of PBMCs or T cells enriched from blood (not recorded which). Source of these receptors: a woman between 45 and 60 years old who had been exposed to COVID-19. Each CDR3 is given with its conserved first and last residue. A D gene is named only where the DNA matches it firmly. Expanded clones get a size class; other rows say once, few or many, or leave the size out.

.,TRBJ2-7,TRBV29-1,TRBD1,CSVGQGVLSYEQYF,TGCAGCGTGGGACAGGGGGTTCTTTCCTACGAGCAGTACTTC
.,TRBJ1-4,TRBV2,TRBD1,CASSPGQGTPTNEKLFF,TGTGCCAGCAGTCCTGGACAGGGAACACCAACTAATGAAAAACTGTTTTTT
.,TRBJ1-6,TRBV28,.,CASRPTAGIYNSPLHF,TGTGCCAGCAGACCCACAGCGGGGATCTATAATTCACCCCTCCACTTT
few,TRBJ2-3,TRBV27,TRBD1,CASSLLTGVTDTQYF,TGTGCCAGCAGTTTATTGACAGGGGTCACAGATACGCAGTATTTT
.,TRBJ1-1,TRBV5-1,TRBD1,CASSPMGQGMNTEAFF,TGCGCCAGCAGCCCAATGGGACAGGGCATGAACACTGAAGCTTTCTTT
.,TRBJ2-7,TRBV18,TRBD1,CASSHGQAPYEQYF,TGTGCCAGCTCACACGGACAGGCCCCCTACGAGCAGTACTTC
.,TRBJ2-7,TRBV10-3,TRBD1,CAISPGPGQGTYEQYF,TGTGCCATCAGTCCAGGACCGGGACAGGGGACCTACGAGCAGTACTTC
.,TRBJ2-5,TRBV4-1,.,CASSQLTGQETQYF,TGCGCCAGCAGCCAGTTGACAGGTCAAGAGACCCAGTACTTC
.,TRBJ1-5,TRBV7-9,.,CASSLGVLSNQPQHF,TGTGCCAGCAGCTTAGGCGTCCTCAGCAATCAGCCCCAGCATTTT
once,TRBJ1-4,TRBV3-1/TRBV3-2,TRBD1,CASSQDVGTGLEKLFF,TGTGCCAGCAGCCAAGATGTAGGGACAGGGCTTGAAAAACTGTTTTTT
.,TRBJ1-2,TRBV5-4,TRBD1,CASSLGTGVGYTF,TGTGCCAGCAGCTTGGGGACAGGGGTTGGCTACACCTTC
.,TRBJ2-1,TRBV19,.,CASSLMKQGLKFF,TGTGCCAGTAGTCTAATGAAGCAGGGGCTTAAGTTCTTC
.,TRBJ1-4,TRBV19,TRBD1,CASSRQGRNEKLFF,TGTGCCAGTAGTCGACAGGGGAGGAATGAAAAACTGTTTTTT
.,TRBJ2-3,TRBV28,TRBD1,CASSLLGQGMTDTQYF,TGTGCCAGCAGTTTATTGGGACAGGGAATGACAGATACGCAGTATTTT
.,TRBJ2-3,TRBV5-1,TRBD1,CASSVDRGALDTQYF,TGCGCCAGCAGCGTGGACAGGGGGGCACTAGATACGCAGTATTTT
.,TRBJ1-1,TRBV5-1,.,CASSVTGNSNTEAFF,TGCGCCAGCAGCGTCACAGGGAACTCGAACACTGAAGCTTTCTTT
.,TRBJ2-5,TRBV6-2/TRBV6-3,TRBD2,CASSYPRAGEETQYF,TGTGCCAGCAGTTACCCCCGAGCGGGGGAAGAGACCCAGTACTTC
.,TRBJ1-5,TRBV19,.,CASSIVQGIQPQHF,TGTGCCAGTAGTATAGTGCAGGGGATACAGCCCCAGCATTTT
.,TRBJ2-7,TRBV5-1,TRBD2,CASSLELAGGYEQYF,TGCGCCAGCAGCTTGGAACTAGCGGGGGGTTACGAGCAGTACTTC
.,TRBJ2-1,TRBV24-1,TRBD1,CATSGVTGKTSAYNEQFF,TGTGCCACCAGTGGGGTGACAGGGAAAACCTCCGCTTACAATGAGCAGTTCTTC
.,TRBJ2-3,TRBV5-6,TRBD2,CASSWGLAGTTDTQYF,TGTGCCAGCAGCTGGGGACTAGCGGGGACCACAGATACGCAGTATTTT
.,TRBJ1-6,TRBV15,.,CATSRRELSSPLHF,TGTGCCACCAGCAGACGGGAGCTGAGTTCACCCCTCCACTTT
.,TRBJ2-5,TRBV7-7,TRBD2,CASSQSSGTSGGDARKTQYF,TGTGCTAGCAGCCAAAGCTCCGGGACTAGCGGGGGGGACGCGAGGAAGACCCAGTACTTC
.,TRBJ1-2,TRBV19,.,CASSIDFHGYTF,TGTGCCAGTAGTATCGACTTTCATGGCTACACCTTC
.,TRBJ2-1,TRBV19,.,CASRETGINEQFF,TGTGCCAGTAGGGAAACAGGCATCAATGAGCAGTTCTTC
.,TRBJ1-1,TRBV2,.,CASSIQGMNTEAFF,TGTGCCAGCAGTATCCAGGGGATGAACACTGAAGCTTTCTTT
.,TRBJ1-2,TRBV7-2,.,CASSLEAGRPNYGYTF,TGTGCCAGCAGCTTAGAGGCAGGGAGGCCTAACTATGGCTACACCTTC
.,TRBJ2-5,TRBV7-8,TRBD1,CASSTPRSGGETQYF,TGTGCCAGCAGCACCCCGAGGTCAGGGGGTGAGACCCAGTACTTC
.,TRBJ2-1,TRBV9,.,CASSVMGGGDYNEQFF,TGTGCCAGCAGCGTAATGGGCGGGGGCGACTACAATGAGCAGTTCTTC
.,TRBJ1-2,TRBV28,TRBD1,CASSNRGDSGYTF,TGTGCCAGCAGTAACAGGGGGGACAGTGGCTACACCTTC
.,TRBJ2-1,TRBV7-8,.,CASSPDSFNEQFF,TGTGCCAGCAGCCCCGACAGCTTCAATGAGCAGTTCTTC
.,TRBJ2-2,TRBV3-1/TRBV3-2,.,CASRDRRSGELFF,TGTGCCAGCAGGGACAGAAGATCCGGGGAGCTGTTTTTT
.,TRBJ1-1,TRBV10-3,.,CAISESKAGWGTNTEAFF,TGTGCCATCAGTGAGTCGAAGGCGGGGTGGGGCACGAACACTGAAGCTTTCTTT
.,TRBJ2-7,TRBV4-1,.,CASSQDLGRSEQYF,TGCGCCAGCAGCCAAGACCTGGGCAGATCCGAGCAGTACTTC
.,TRBJ1-4,TRBV15,.,CATSRDTGSSPTNEKLFF,TGTGCCACCAGCAGAGATACAGGTTCTAGTCCAACTAATGAAAAACTGTTTTTT
.,TRBJ2-7,TRBV5-5,.,CASSAKTILDEQYF,TGTGCCAGCAGCGCGAAGACAATACTGGACGAGCAGTACTTC
few,TRBJ1-1,TRBV7-2,.,CASSLQSGDTEAFF,TGTGCCAGCAGCTTACAGTCAGGGGACACTGAAGCTTTCTTT
.,TRBJ2-5,TRBV28,.,CASTSRTQESQETQYF,TGTGCCAGCACCTCTAGAACACAGGAGTCCCAAGAGACCCAGTACTTC
.,TRBJ2-7,TRBV30,.,CAWSVRSIAYEQYF,TGTGCCTGGAGTGTAAGGAGTATCGCATACGAGCAGTACTTC
few,TRBJ1-1,TRBV12-3/TRBV12-4,.,CASSFGPVLAFF,TGTGCCAGCAGTTTCGGTCCCGTCCTGGCTTTCTTT
.,TRBJ1-5,TRBV6-5,.,CASRAGGKEQPQHF,TGTGCCAGCAGAGCGGGGGGGAAGGAACAGCCCCAGCATTTT